The 8 T cell receptor beta chains given below trace back to one sample, sequenced in a study of cytomegalovirus exposure and HLA in healthy donors. PCR was performed using 60 Vbeta and 13 Jbeta primers. Generated by immunoSEQ multiplex PCR, the TCRdb table keeps only in-frame clones and is missing some. The data show approximately 160,000 clones, about 63% seen once. The sample consisted of PBMCs. These receptors originate from a woman aged 40 to 55 in good health and CMV-seropositive.

This clone was detected only a few times. This chain joins TRBV21-1 and TRBJ1-5. TRBV21-1 is a listed pseudogene. The length of the CDR3 is 19 residues. The CDR3 sequence is CASSKGSLASRNSNQPQHF. The CDR3 DNA reads TGTGCCAGCAGCAAAGGATCCCTAGCTTCTCGGAATAGCAATCAGCCCCAGCATTTT.

The V call is TRBV28, the J call TRBJ2-1; D remains ambiguous. V was cut by 4 bases and J by 12 bases, with 10 bases left in between. This CDR3 contains 11 residues. Germline V gives CDR1 MDHEN, CDR2 SYDVKM. The CDR3 loop reads CASSSGLGQFF. The CDR3 nucleotides read TGTGCCAGCAGTTCCGGTCTCGGGCAGTTCTTC.

Only a few counts were recorded for this clone. CDR3 nucleotides: TGTGCCAGCACCTCGACTAGCGGGAGTATGAATGAGCAGTTCTTC. It is translated as CASTSTSGSMNEQFF. The chain has TRBV6-5 and TRBJ2-1; 12 bases are shared with TRBD2. The CDR3 runs 15 residues. The V gene end was trimmed by 7 bases and the J gene end by 7 bases; junction bases not matched to a gene: 8. CDR1 is MNHEY and CDR2 is SVGAGI in the germline V gene.

This clone appeared a single time. The genes are TRBV5-6 and TRBJ1-2; D not resolved. The CDR3 sequence is 13 residues long. CDR1 SGHDT and CDR2 YYEEEE come from the germline V gene. V was cut by 3 bases and J by 1 base, with 7 bases left in between. The DNA for the CDR3 is TGTGCCAGCAGCTCGAGGATTAACTATGGCTACACCTTC. It encodes CASSSRINYGYTF.

The chain couples TRBV9 to TRBJ1-1; tentatively, D is TRBD1 (5 bases). CDR1 and CDR2 (germline): SGDLS, YYNGEE. The CDR3 is 14 residues long. V lost 0 bases to trimming and J lost 1 base, with 7 bases between them. CDR3 region: CASSVAGRNTEAFF. The CDR3 nucleotides read TGTGCCAGCAGCGTAGCAGGGCGGAACACTGAAGCTTTCTTT.

This clone was seen a single time. This sequence joins TRBV5-4 and TRBJ2-7; 9 bases are shared with TRBD2. This CDR3 is built from 15 residues. The germline V gene has CDR1 SGHNT and CDR2 YYREEE (reference sequence). V was clipped by 5 bases and J by 2 bases; unmatched bases: 8. CDR3 residues: CASSPGLAIPYEQYF. The CDR3 DNA follows: TGTGCCAGCAGTCCGGGACTAGCTATCCCCTACGAGCAGTACTTC.

This sequence joins TRBV28 and TRBJ2-1; D uncertain. Germline V gene data show CDR1 as MDHEN and CDR2 as SYDVKM. The CDR3 extends over 17 amino acids. Trimming removed 3 bases at V and 0 bases at J, with 15 bases between. The CDR3 reads CASSFRTPKNSYNEQFF. In DNA form, the CDR3 reads TGTGCCAGCAGTTTTCGCACTCCTAAAAACTCCTACAATGAGCAGTTCTTC. The variable domain in full, completed from reference TRBV28 and TRBJ2-1, reads DVKVTQSSRYLVKRTGEKVFLECVQDMDHENMFWYRQDPGLGLRLIYFSYDVKMKEKGDIPEGYSVSREKKERFSLILESASTNQTSMYLCASSFRTPKNSYNEQFFGPGTRLTVL.

The CDR3 DNA reads TGTGCCAGCTCTCCCGGGGGGTCCCACTACGAGCAGTACTTC. It encodes CASSPGGSHYEQYF. The chain carries TRBV27 and TRBJ2-7; 7 bases align to TRBD2. Germline assignment: CDR1 MNHEY and CDR2 SMNVEV (reference sequence). J was trimmed by 3 bases and V by 8 bases; bases with no gene match: 10. The CDR3 length is 14 residues.